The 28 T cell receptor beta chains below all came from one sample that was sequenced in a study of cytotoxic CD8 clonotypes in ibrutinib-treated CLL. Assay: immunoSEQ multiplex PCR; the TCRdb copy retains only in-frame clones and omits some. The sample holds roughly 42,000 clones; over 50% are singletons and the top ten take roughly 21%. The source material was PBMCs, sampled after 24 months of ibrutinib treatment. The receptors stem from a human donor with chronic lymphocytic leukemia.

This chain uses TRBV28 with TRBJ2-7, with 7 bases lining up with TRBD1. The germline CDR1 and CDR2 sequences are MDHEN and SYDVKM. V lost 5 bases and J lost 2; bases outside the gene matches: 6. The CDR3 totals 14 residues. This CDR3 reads CASSIGQETYEQYF. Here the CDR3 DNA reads TGTGCCAGCAGTATCGGACAGGAGACCTACGAGCAGTACTTC.

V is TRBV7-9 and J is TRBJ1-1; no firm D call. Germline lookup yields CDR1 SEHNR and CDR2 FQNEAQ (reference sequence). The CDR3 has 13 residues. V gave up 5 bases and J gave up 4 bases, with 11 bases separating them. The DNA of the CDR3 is TGTGCCAGCAGCCCCCCACGGACCACTGAAGCTTTCTTT. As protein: CASSPPRTTEAFF.

CDR3 DNA: TGTGCCAGCTCACCTCAGGGGGAGGGCACTGAAGCTTTCTTT. Translation gives CASSPQGEGTEAFF. The chain joins TRBV18 to TRBJ1-1; TRBD1 agrees at 7 bases. The CDR3 runs to 14 residues. The ends lost 3 bases at V and 4 bases at J; junction bases unmatched: 5. CDR1 is KGHSH, CDR2 LQKENI, per germline.

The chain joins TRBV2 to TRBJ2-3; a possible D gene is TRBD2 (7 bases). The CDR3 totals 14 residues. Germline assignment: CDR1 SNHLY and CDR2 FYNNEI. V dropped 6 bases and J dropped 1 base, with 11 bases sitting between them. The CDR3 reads CASSRGARTDTQYF. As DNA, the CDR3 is TGTGCCAGCAGCCGGGGGGCGCGCACAGATACGCAGTATTTT.

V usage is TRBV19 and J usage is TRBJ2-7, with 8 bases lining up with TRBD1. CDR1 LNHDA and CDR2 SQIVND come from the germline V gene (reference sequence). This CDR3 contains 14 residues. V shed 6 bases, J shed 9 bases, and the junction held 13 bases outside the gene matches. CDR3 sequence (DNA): TGTGCCAGTAGCAATCCCGGGACAGGTATGGGGCAGTACTTC. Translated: CASSNPGTGMGQYF.

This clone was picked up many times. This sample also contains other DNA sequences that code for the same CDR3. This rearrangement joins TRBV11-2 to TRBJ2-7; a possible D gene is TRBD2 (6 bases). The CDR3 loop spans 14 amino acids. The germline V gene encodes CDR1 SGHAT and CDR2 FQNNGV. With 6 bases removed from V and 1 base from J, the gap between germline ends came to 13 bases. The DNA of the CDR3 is TGTGCCAGCAGTAGGACCGGGAGTTCCTACGAGCAGTACTTC. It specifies CASSRTGSSYEQYF.

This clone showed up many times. CDR3 sequence: CASLDRGGYGYTF. The CDR3 DNA reads as TGTGCCAGTCTCGACAGGGGCGGCTATGGCTACACCTTC. The genes are TRBV6-1 and TRBJ1-2, with TRBD1 identical over 8 bases. CDR3 length: 13 residues. Germline loops: CDR1 MNHNS, CDR2 SASEGT. The V gene end was trimmed by 9 bases and the J gene end by 4 bases; junction bases not matched to a gene: 7.

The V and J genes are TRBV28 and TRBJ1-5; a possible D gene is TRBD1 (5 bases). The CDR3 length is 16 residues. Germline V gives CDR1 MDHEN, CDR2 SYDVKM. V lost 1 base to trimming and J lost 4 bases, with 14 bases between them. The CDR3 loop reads CASSLSQGTLNQPQHF. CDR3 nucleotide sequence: TGTGCCAGCAGTTTATCCCAAGGGACTTTAAATCAGCCCCAGCATTTT.

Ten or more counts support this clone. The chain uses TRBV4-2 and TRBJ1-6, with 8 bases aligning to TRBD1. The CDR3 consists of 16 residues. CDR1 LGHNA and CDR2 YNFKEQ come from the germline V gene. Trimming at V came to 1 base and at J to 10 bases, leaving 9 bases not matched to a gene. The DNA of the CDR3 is TGTGCCAGCAGCCAAGGAAGGCAGGGGGCAGAATCACCCCTCCACTTT. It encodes CASSQGRQGAESPLHF.

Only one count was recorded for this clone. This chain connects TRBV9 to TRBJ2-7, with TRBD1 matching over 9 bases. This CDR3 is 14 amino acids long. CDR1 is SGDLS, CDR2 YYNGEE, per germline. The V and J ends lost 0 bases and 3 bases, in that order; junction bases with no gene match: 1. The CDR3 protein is CASSVGTGDYEQYF. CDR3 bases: TGTGCCAGCAGCGTAGGGACAGGGGACTACGAGCAGTACTTC.

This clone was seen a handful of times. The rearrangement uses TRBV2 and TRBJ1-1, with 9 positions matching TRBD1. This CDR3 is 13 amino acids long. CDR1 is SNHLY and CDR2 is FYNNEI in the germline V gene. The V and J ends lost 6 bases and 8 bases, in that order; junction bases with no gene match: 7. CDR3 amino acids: CASSVWDRVEAFF. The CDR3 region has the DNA TGTGCCAGCAGCGTATGGGACAGGGTAGAAGCTTTCTTT.

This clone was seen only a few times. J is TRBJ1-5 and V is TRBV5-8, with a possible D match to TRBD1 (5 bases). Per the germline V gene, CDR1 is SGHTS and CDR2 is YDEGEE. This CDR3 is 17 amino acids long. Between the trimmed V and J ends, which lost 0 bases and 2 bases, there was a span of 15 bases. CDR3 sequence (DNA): TGTGCCAGCAGCTTGGAGTATGGGCAAGGGGGCAATCAGCCCCAGCATTTT. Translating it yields CASSLEYGQGGNQPQHF.

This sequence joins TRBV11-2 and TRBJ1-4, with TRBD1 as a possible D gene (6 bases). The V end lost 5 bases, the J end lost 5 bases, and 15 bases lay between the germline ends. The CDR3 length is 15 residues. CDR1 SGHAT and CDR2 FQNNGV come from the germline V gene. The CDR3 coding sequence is TGTGCCAGCAGCCCCCACCAGGGGCAGAATGAAAAACTGTTTTTT. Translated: CASSPHQGQNEKLFF.

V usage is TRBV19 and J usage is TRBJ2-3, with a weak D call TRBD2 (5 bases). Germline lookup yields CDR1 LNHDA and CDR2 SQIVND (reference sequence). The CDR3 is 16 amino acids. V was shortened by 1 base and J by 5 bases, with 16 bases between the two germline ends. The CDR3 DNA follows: TGTGCCAGTAGTATAGGGCCGGGATCCAGTAAAGATACGCAGTATTTT. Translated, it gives CASSIGPGSSKDTQYF.

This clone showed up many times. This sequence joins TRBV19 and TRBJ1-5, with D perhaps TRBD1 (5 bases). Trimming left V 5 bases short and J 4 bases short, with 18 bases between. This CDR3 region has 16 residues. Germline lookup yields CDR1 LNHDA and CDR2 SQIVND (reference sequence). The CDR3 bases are TGTGCCAGTAGTGGCGACAGACTCACACCTAATCAGCCCCAGCATTTT. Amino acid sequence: CASSGDRLTPNQPQHF.

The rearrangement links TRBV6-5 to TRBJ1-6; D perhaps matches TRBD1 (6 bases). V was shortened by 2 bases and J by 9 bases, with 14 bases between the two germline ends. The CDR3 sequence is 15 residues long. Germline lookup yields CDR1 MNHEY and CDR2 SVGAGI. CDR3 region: CASSYPGASGSPLHF. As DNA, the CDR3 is TGTGCCAGCAGTTACCCGGGGGCATCTGGTTCACCCCTCCACTTT.

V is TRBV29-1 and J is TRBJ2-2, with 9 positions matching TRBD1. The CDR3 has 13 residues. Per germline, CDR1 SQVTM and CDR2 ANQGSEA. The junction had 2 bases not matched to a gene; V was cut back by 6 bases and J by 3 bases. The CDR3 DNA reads TGCAGCGTCGGGACAGGGTACACCGGGGAGCTGTTTTTT. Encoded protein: CSVGTGYTGELFF.

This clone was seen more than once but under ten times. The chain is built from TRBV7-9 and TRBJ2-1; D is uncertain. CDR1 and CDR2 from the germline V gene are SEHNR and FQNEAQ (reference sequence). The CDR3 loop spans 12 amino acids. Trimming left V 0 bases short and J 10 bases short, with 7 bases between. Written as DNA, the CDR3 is TGTGCCAGCAGCTTAGCGACGAAGGAGCAGTTCTTC. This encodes CASSLATKEQFF.

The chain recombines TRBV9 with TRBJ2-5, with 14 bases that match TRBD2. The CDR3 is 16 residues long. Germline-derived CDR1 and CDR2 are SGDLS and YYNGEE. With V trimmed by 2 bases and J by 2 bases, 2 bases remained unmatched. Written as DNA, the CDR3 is TGTGCCAGCAGCGTTGGACTAGCGGGGGGACAAGAGACCCAGTACTTC. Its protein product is CASSVGLAGGQETQYF.

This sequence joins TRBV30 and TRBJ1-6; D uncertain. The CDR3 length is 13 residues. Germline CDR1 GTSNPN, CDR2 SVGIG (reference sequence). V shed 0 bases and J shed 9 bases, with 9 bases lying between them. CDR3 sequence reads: CAWSVLGVSPLHF. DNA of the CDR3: TGTGCCTGGAGTGTACTCGGGGTTTCACCCCTCCACTTT. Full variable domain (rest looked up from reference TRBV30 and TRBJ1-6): SQTIHQWPATLVQPVGSPLSLECTVEGTSNPNLYWYRQAAGRGLQLLFYSVGIGQISSEVPQNLSASRPQDRQFILSSKKLLLSDSGFYLCAWSVLGVSPLHFGNGTRLTVT.

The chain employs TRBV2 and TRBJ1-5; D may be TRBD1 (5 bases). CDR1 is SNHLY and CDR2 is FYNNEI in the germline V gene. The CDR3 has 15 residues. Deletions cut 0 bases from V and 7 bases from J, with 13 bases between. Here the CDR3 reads CASSEATGPFQPQHF. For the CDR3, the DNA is TGTGCCAGCAGTGAAGCAACGGGACCCTTCCAGCCCCAGCATTTT. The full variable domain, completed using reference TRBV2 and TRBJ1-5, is EPEVTQTPSHQVTQMGQEVILRCVPISNHLYFYWYRQILGQKVEFLVSFYNNEISEKSEIFDDQFSVERPDGSNFTLKIRSTKLEDSAMYFCASSEATGPFQPQHFGDGTRLSIL.

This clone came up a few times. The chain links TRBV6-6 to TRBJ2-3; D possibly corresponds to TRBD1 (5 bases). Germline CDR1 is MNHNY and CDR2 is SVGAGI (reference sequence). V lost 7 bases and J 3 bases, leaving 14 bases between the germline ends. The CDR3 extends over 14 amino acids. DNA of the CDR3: TGTGCCAGCACCCTTGTGGGGCGGACAGATACGCAGTATTTT. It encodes CASTLVGRTDTQYF.

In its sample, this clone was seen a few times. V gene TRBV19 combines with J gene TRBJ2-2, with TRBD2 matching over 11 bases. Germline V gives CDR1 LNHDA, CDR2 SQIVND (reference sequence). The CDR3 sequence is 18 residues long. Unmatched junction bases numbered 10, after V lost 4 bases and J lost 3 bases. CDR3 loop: CASSTHRTSGSYTGELFF. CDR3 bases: TGTGCCAGTAGTACCCATAGGACTAGCGGGTCATACACCGGGGAGCTGTTTTTT.

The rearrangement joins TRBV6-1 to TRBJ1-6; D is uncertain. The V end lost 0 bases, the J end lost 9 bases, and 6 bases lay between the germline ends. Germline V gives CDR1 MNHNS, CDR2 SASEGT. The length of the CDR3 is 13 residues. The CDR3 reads CASSEAEFSPLHF. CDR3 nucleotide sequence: TGTGCCAGCAGTGAAGCGGAGTTTTCACCCCTCCACTTT.

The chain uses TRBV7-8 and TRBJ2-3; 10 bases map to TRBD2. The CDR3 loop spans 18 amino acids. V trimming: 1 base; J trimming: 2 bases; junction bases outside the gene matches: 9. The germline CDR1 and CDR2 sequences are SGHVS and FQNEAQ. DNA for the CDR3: TGTGCCAGCAGCTTAGGCCCATTAGCGGGAGGAAACACAGATACGCAGTATTTT. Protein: CASSLGPLAGGNTDTQYF.

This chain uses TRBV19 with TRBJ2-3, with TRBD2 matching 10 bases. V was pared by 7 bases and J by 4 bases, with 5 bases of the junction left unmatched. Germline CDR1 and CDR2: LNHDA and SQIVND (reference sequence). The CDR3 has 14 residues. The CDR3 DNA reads TGTGCCAGTATGGGACTAGCGAGCGCAGATACGCAGTATTTT. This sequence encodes CASMGLASADTQYF.

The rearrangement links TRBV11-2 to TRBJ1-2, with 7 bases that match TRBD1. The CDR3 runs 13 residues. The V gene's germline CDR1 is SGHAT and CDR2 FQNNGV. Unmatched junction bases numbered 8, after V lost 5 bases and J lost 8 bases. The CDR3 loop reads CASSRSGTVGYTF. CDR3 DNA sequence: TGTGCCAGCAGCCGATCCGGGACAGTCGGCTACACCTTC.

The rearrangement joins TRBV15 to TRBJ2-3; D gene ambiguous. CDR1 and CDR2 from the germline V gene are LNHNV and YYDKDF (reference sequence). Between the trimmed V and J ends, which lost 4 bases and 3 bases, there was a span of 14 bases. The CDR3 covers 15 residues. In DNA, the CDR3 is TGTGCCACCAGCACTCTACTCGGCGGAACAGATACGCAGTATTTT. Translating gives CATSTLLGGTDTQYF.